The 5 T cell receptor beta chains listed next were all sequenced from one sample in a study of cytomegalovirus exposure and HLA in healthy donors. Primers for the PCR totalled 60 Vbeta and 13 Jbeta. Profiling relied on immunoSEQ multiplex PCR, and the TCRdb table lists in-frame clones only, not all of them. The table has 150,000 or so clones, around 80% seen once; the top ten hold less than 15%. Sequenced input: PBMCs. The receptors were gathered from a man aged 35 to 55 in good health and CMV-seropositive.

This clone occurred many times. The chain joins TRBV2 to TRBJ2-2; a possible D gene is TRBD1 (5 bases). Germline loops: CDR1 SNHLY, CDR2 FYNNEI. This CDR3 is built from 14 residues. V shed 6 bases and J shed 1 base, with 9 bases lying between them. CDR3 DNA sequence: TGTGCCAGCAGACAGGCTCGGAACACCGGGGAGCTGTTTTTT. Its protein product is CASRQARNTGELFF.

The chain links TRBV19 to TRBJ2-7; TRBD2 matches 9 bases. CDR1 and CDR2 (germline): LNHDA, SQIVND (reference sequence). V trimming: 5 bases; J trimming: 3 bases; junction bases outside the gene matches: 8. CDR3 length equals 15 residues. The CDR3 nucleotides are TGTGCCAGTAGTCCCTCTGGACTAGCGAGCTACGAGCAGTACTTC. Amino acids: CASSPSGLASYEQYF.

This clone has only a few counts. The rearrangement uses TRBV28 and TRBJ1-1; D ambiguous. Germline CDR1 reads MDHEN; CDR2 reads SYDVKM. The CDR3 consists of 14 residues. Trimming stripped 3 bases from V and 3 bases from J, with 11 bases between. In nucleotides, the CDR3 is TGTGCCAGCAGTTTTATCTCTTCCGACACTGAAGCTTTCTTT. This encodes CASSFISSDTEAFF.

As concerns this clone: One junction end does not reproduce the germline sequence, and a read error may be involved. This specimen includes other DNA sequences encoding the same CDR3. The rearrangement links TRBV5-1 to TRBJ2-5; 8 bases fit TRBD1. The CDR3 is 15 residues long. The germline gives CDR1 SGHRS, CDR2 YFSETQ. The CDR3 loop reads CASSAQGAPQETQYF. Here the CDR3 DNA reads TGCGCCAGCAGCGCCCAGGGGGCGCCCCAAGAAACCCAGTACTTC.

This chain links TRBV5-1 with TRBJ2-5; TRBD2 agrees at 7 bases. From germline, CDR1 is SGHRS and CDR2 YFSETQ. V shed 4 bases and J 3 bases; nucleotides not matched to a gene: 6. The CDR3 length is 14 residues. The CDR3, as DNA: TGCGCCAGCAGCGGGGCACGGGGGGAAGAGACCCAGTACTTC. It yields the protein CASSGARGEETQYF.